The 2 T cell receptor beta chains listed next were all sequenced from one sample in a study of blood T cells in healthy people across ages. Using a J-beta primer mix together with a sample-barcoded 5' primer, a second PCR was run for about 6 to 12 cycles. TCRdb processed the 5' RACE reads anew with MiXCR; each CDR3 protein has one entry. The table has hundreds of thousands of distinct CDR3 sequences, around a quarter seen once. These data also formed part of another study, on T cells of mothers and their children.

Sequenced sample: blood. These receptors were taken from a boy aged 5-17 years in good health.

V and J are TRBV12-3 or TRBV12-4 and TRBJ1-1; D not resolved. This CDR3 is 15 amino acids long. Trimming stripped 0 bases from V and 4 bases from J, with 12 bases between. CDR3 amino acids: CASSLASPPGTEAFF. CDR3 DNA sequence: TGTGCCAGCAGTTTAGCAAGCCCGCCTGGCACTGAAGCTTTCTTT.

This clonotype was counted a single time. J is TRBJ1-1 and V is TRBV14; D ambiguous. The germline V gene encodes CDR1 SGHDN and CDR2 FVKESK. V was pared by 4 bases and J by 6 bases, with 12 bases between. The CDR3 is 13 residues long. As DNA, the CDR3 is TGTGCCAGCAGCCTGGGTCCCTGGGCTGAAGCTTTCTTT. This codes for CASSLGPWAEAFF.